This T cell receptor beta chain was profiled in a study of CD8+ T cells in alopecia areata. Across the study: Those patients who were treated received oral tofacitinib, which was given at 5 to 10 mg twice daily for moderate-to-severe alopecia areata.

A remark on this clone: Antigen specificity is unknown.

Stated treatment: oral pan-JAK inhibitor, 5-10 mg twice daily. Peripheral blood and lesional scalp punch biopsies came from alopecia areata patients. The CDR3 loop spans 14 amino acids. Germline V CDR1 and CDR2: GTSNPN, SVGIG (reference sequence). The V gene lost 3 bases and the J gene lost 4 bases, with 15 bases spanning the gap. Sequencing templates came from extracted RNA that was reverse transcribed into cDNA. The data were produced by immunoSEQ multiplex PCR, yet TCRdb's version contains in-frame clones alone and is incomplete. The data hold some 190,000 clones, with roughly 70% observed a single time. Overall study results and limits: Lesional tissue from the scalp (especially in alopecia totalis/universalis) showed higher clonality than normal scalp. Many expanded lesional clones persisted during tofacitinib (in both scalp and blood).

The chain is built from TRBV30 and TRBJ2-5; a possible D gene is TRBD2 (6 bases). The sample here was CD4+ T cells sorted from blood, taken around week 50, from a patient treated with tofacitinib. The receptor was isolated from a human donor with alopecia areata. The CDR3 loop reads CAWSPRRGRETQYF. The CDR3 coding sequence is TGTGCCTGGAGCCCAAGGAGGGGAAGAGAGACCCAGTACTTC.